A single sample gave rise to the 25 T cell receptor beta chains below, sequenced in a study of shared clonotypes between healthy human individuals. Some clones are missing from TCRdb's copy, which holds only in-frame ones; the method was immunoSEQ multiplex PCR. The repertoire holds roughly 110,000 clones, with about 63% as singletons. The sample taken for sequencing was memory CD8+ T cells sorted from blood. Regarding subset: CD45RO+ cells pooled with CCR7-negative TemRA cells. The source is a woman younger than 45 in good health.

This chain connects TRBV4-1 to TRBJ2-7, with 9 bases identical to TRBD2. The V gene end was trimmed by 1 base and the J gene end by 3 bases; junction bases not matched to a gene: 10. The CDR3 runs 17 residues. Germline assignment: CDR1 MGHRA and CDR2 YSYEKL. In nucleotides, the CDR3 is TGCGCCAGCAGCCAAGTGGATCTAGCGGGAACCGACTACGAGCAGTACTTC. Its translation: CASSQVDLAGTDYEQYF.

The chain recombines TRBV27 with TRBJ2-1; D ambiguous. The CDR3 has 15 amino acids. CDR1 is MNHEY and CDR2 is SMNVEV in the germline V gene (reference sequence). V was shortened by 6 bases and J by 2 bases, with 14 bases between the two germline ends. The CDR3 coding sequence is TGTGCCAGCAGCCCCTTGGGCGTAACCTACAATGAGCAGTTCTTC. Amino acids: CASSPLGVTYNEQFF.

The chain couples TRBV27 to TRBJ2-7; 10 bases are shared with TRBD2. Losses at the gene ends were 4 bases for V and 0 bases for J; bases not matched to a gene: 3. The germline gives CDR1 MNHEY, CDR2 SMNVEV (reference sequence). The CDR3 spans 15 residues. The CDR3 loop reads CASSYSGRSSYEQYF. As DNA, the CDR3 is TGTGCCAGCAGTTATAGCGGGAGGAGCTCCTACGAGCAGTACTTC.

The rearrangement joins TRBV25-1 to TRBJ1-5; 9 nucleotides align to TRBD1. The CDR3 consists of 15 residues. V lost 2 bases, J lost 4 bases, and 3 bases stayed unmatched. Germline lookup yields CDR1 MGHDK and CDR2 SYGVNS. CDR3 in DNA: TGTGCCAGCAGTGAACCGGGACAGGGAAATCAGCCCCAGCATTTT. Its translation is CASSEPGQGNQPQHF.

The chain combines TRBV5-6 with TRBJ2-7, with a tentative D call TRBD1 (6 bases). V lost 2 bases and J lost 3, with 24 bases in between. Germline assignment: CDR1 SGHDT and CDR2 YYEEEE. The CDR3 is made up of 18 amino acids. DNA of the CDR3: TGTGCCAGCAGCTTTTTTGTACAGGGAAAGCACCGACTCTACGAGCAGTACTTC. This sequence encodes CASSFFVQGKHRLYEQYF.

The chain links TRBV19 to TRBJ1-4; the D gene is possibly TRBD1 (5 bases). Trimming removed 6 bases from V and 0 bases from J, with 8 bases in between. This CDR3 spans 14 amino acids. Germline lookup yields CDR1 LNHDA and CDR2 SQIVND (reference sequence). The DNA for the CDR3 is TGTGCCAGTAGCTTCAGGGCAACTAATGAAAAACTGTTTTTT. Amino acids: CASSFRATNEKLFF.

With regard to this clone: Additional DNA sequences in this sample encode the identical CDR3. The chain carries TRBV2 and TRBJ1-1, with D possibly TRBD1 on 5 matching bases. The CDR3 consists of 10 residues. V lost 6 bases, J lost 11 bases, and 10 bases lay in between. CDR1 is SNHLY, CDR2 FYNNEI, per germline. This chain's CDR3 is CASSLGEAFF. DNA for the CDR3: TGTGCCAGCAGCCTGGGGGAGGCTTTCTTT.

The J gene is TRBJ1-5, the V gene TRBV27; D is unclear. The V gene's germline CDR1 is MNHEY and CDR2 SMNVEV (reference sequence). V was pared by 6 bases and J by 3 bases, with 6 bases between. CDR3 size: 12 residues. In DNA form, the CDR3 reads TGTGCCAGCAGCCGACACAATCAGCCCCAGCATTTT. It translates to CASSRHNQPQHF.

This clone was seen only once. The CDR3 is CASRLQTNTEAFF. CDR3 nucleotide sequence: TGTGCCAGCAGGCTTCAGACGAACACTGAAGCTTTCTTT. The genes are TRBV6-5 and TRBJ1-1; D not resolved. The germline V and J ends were trimmed by 6 bases and 1 base, with 9 bases remaining between them. The CDR3 runs to 13 residues. CDR1 is MNHEY, CDR2 SVGAGI, per germline.

This clone was recorded at least ten times. The rearrangement links TRBV2 to TRBJ2-2; 12 bases match TRBD1. CDR3 length equals 15 residues. Unmatched junction bases numbered 1, after V lost 6 bases and J lost 2 bases. Per the germline V gene, CDR1 is SNHLY and CDR2 is FYNNEI. This chain's CDR3 is CASRGTGGNTGELFF. DNA for the CDR3: TGTGCCAGCAGGGGGACAGGGGGCAACACCGGGGAGCTGTTTTTT. Full variable domain (outside the CDR3, taken from reference TRBV2 and TRBJ2-2): EPEVTQTPSHQVTQMGQEVILRCVPISNHLYFYWYRQILGQKVEFLVSFYNNEISEKSEIFDDQFSVERPDGSNFTLKIRSTKLEDSAMYFCASRGTGGNTGELFFGEGSRLTVL.

The chain recombines TRBV7-2 with TRBJ1-1; a weak D match, TRBD1 (5 bases). From germline, CDR1 is SGHTA and CDR2 FQGNSA. Trimming stripped 5 bases from V and 0 bases from J, with 13 bases between. The CDR3 sequence is 15 residues long. CDR3 protein: CASSLRDSLNTEAFF. The CDR3 DNA sequence: TGTGCCAGCAGCCTCCGTGACAGTTTGAACACTGAAGCTTTCTTT.

J is TRBJ2-7 and V is TRBV30, with D hard to call. This CDR3 region has 14 residues. The V end was cut by 4 bases, the J end by 2 bases, with 15 bases between. Germline V gene lookup returns CDR1 GTSNPN and CDR2 SVGIG (reference sequence). The CDR3 sequence: CAWNPPPRPYEQYF. The CDR3 nucleotides read TGTGCCTGGAACCCGCCGCCAAGACCCTACGAGCAGTACTTC.

This clone was seen just once. V is TRBV7-9 and J is TRBJ2-7; TRBD2 aligns across 15 bases. CDR3 length equals 14 residues. The V gene end was trimmed by 5 bases and the J gene end by 7 bases; junction bases not matched to a gene: 3. Germline V gene sequence: CDR1 SEHNR, CDR2 FQNEAQ (reference sequence). The CDR3 bases are TGTGCCAGCAGCCAAGGACTAGCGGGAGGGGAGCAGTACTTC. This translates into CASSQGLAGGEQYF.

The DNA of the CDR3 is TGCGCCAGCAGCTTATTGGCGGCTAGCTCCTACGAGCAGTACTTC. It translates to CASSLLAASSYEQYF. This chain joins TRBV5-1 and TRBJ2-7, with D hard to call. This CDR3 has 15 amino acids. Germline V lookup: CDR1 SGHRS, CDR2 YFSETQ. Trimming shortened V by 2 bases and J by 0 bases, and 12 bases separated the two germline ends. Looking up the rest from reference TRBV5-1 and TRBJ2-7 gives the full variable domain: KAGVTQTPRYLIKTRGQQVTLSCSPISGHRSVSWYQQTPGQGLQFLFEYFSETQRNKGNFPGRFSGRQFSNSRSEMNVSTLELGDSALYLCASSLLAASSYEQYFGPGTRLTVT.

The rearrangement uses TRBV2 and TRBJ1-2; D unresolved. Germline V gene lookup returns CDR1 SNHLY and CDR2 FYNNEI. This CDR3 has 14 residues. Trimming left V 5 bases short and J 4 bases short, with 14 bases between. This CDR3 reads CASSPTTAFYGYTF. The CDR3 nucleotides are TGTGCCAGCAGTCCCACGACGGCTTTCTATGGCTACACCTTC.

This clone showed up many times. The J gene is TRBJ2-5, the V gene TRBV14; 8 positions agree with TRBD2. The DNA end lines up better with TRBJ2-7; the J call may be wrong. Germline loops: CDR1 SGHDN, CDR2 FVKESK. The CDR3 has 15 residues. CDR3: CASSHWSGSFYEQYF. The DNA of the CDR3 is TGTGCCAGCAGCCATTGGAGCGGGAGTTTCTACGAGCAGTACTTC.

CDR3 nucleotides: TGTGCCAGCGGGAAGATTAGGGGGGGGACCGGGGAGCTGTTTTTT. Amino acid sequence: CASGKIRGGTGELFF. The rearrangement joins TRBV6-6 to TRBJ2-2; tentative D call: TRBD2 (7 bases). The V gene lost 8 bases and the J gene lost 5 bases, with 18 bases spanning the gap. This CDR3 is 15 amino acids long. The V gene's germline CDR1 is MNHNY and CDR2 SVGAGI (reference sequence).

The rearrangement uses TRBV5-6 and TRBJ1-2, with a possible D match to TRBD1 (6 bases). The CDR3 runs to 16 residues. Germline values: CDR1 SGHDT, CDR2 YYEEEE. V was pared by 1 base and J by 5 bases, with 18 bases between. The CDR3, as DNA: TGTGCCAGCAGCTTGATTTCAGGGGCCGAGGATTATGGCTACACCTTC. Its protein is CASSLISGAEDYGYTF.

The CDR3 loop is CASSVGIQENSYEQYF. In DNA, the CDR3 is TGTGCCAGCAGCGTAGGAATACAGGAGAACTCCTACGAGCAGTACTTC. The V and J genes are TRBV9 and TRBJ2-7; D might be TRBD1 (5 bases). The V and J ends lost 0 bases and 0 bases respectively, with 13 bases between them. Germline V gene sequence: CDR1 SGDLS, CDR2 YYNGEE. The CDR3 contains 16 residues.

The rearrangement links TRBV19 to TRBJ1-5, with D uncertain. This CDR3 has 16 residues. Germline V gene data show CDR1 as LNHDA and CDR2 as SQIVND (reference sequence). V lost 7 bases and J 1 base, leaving 17 bases between the germline ends. CDR3 loop: CASTFRIATSNQPQHF. DNA for the CDR3: TGTGCCAGTACTTTCAGGATCGCAACGAGCAATCAGCCCCAGCATTTT.

CDR3 residues: CASSLTTGDVTQYF. CDR3 DNA: TGCGCCAGCAGCCTAACGACAGGGGACGTGACCCAGTACTTC. The chain joins TRBV5-1 to TRBJ2-5; 8 bases match TRBD1. CDR3 size: 14 residues. In germline, CDR1 is SGHRS, CDR2 YFSETQ. V lost 4 bases, J lost 7 bases, and 9 bases stayed unmatched.

The chain has TRBV6-1 and TRBJ1-4; no definite D call. Germline-derived CDR1 and CDR2 are MNHNS and SASEGT. Trimming left V 0 bases short and J 8 bases short, with 16 bases between. This CDR3 spans 16 amino acids. CDR3 sequence: CASSEATHIGGEKLFF. In nucleotides, the CDR3 is TGTGCCAGCAGTGAAGCTACCCACATCGGAGGGGAAAAACTGTTTTTT.

The J gene is TRBJ2-3, the V gene TRBV27; 7 nucleotides line up with TRBD2. Germline V gene lookup returns CDR1 MNHEY and CDR2 SMNVEV (reference sequence). The CDR3 is 17 residues long. Trimming removed 3 bases from V and 0 bases from J; junction bases left unmatched: 9. The CDR3 DNA follows: TGTGCCAGCAGTTTCTCCTGGCTAGCGGAAAGCACAGATACGCAGTATTTT. This codes for CASSFSWLAESTDTQYF.

The chain joins TRBV13 to TRBJ1-2; D might be TRBD1 (5 bases). This CDR3 comprises 13 residues. V lost 1 base to trimming and J lost 3 bases, with 6 bases between them. Germline V gene data show CDR1 as PRHDT and CDR2 as FYEKMQ (reference sequence). CDR3 in DNA: TGTGCCAGCAGCTTAGCAGGGTACTATGGCTACACCTTC. It encodes CASSLAGYYGYTF.

This clone has only a few counts. In nucleotides, the CDR3 is TGTGCCAGCAGCTCAAAGACGGGCAACACCGGGGAGCTGTTTTTT. Amino acids: CASSSKTGNTGELFF. The V call is TRBV4-2, the J call TRBJ2-2; D unresolved. The V end lost 5 bases, the J end lost 2 bases, and 12 bases lay between the germline ends. The germline CDR1 and CDR2 sequences are LGHNA and YNFKEQ. This CDR3 is built from 15 residues.